This T cell receptor beta chain is drawn from a study of T cell responses to AZD1222 COVID-19 vaccine. Study-level results: Reportedly, close to half of spike-specific TCRs are directed against unmutated variant regions. Mostly white British, mostly female donors; authors suggested clonal diversity may be underestimated.

V was trimmed by 2 bases and J by 0 bases, leaving 11 bases between them. Germline CDR1 is KGHSH and CDR2 is LQKENI. The CDR3 is 16 amino acids. The method was immunoSEQ multiplex PCR; TCRdb's version includes in-frame clones alone and lacks a portion of them. Of tens of thousands of clones listed, around 91% are singletons. About this clone itself: The antigen is not known.

The sample here was peripheral blood, taken on day 0 of MenACWY control vaccination. The origin of this receptor is an adult in good health. The chain recombines TRBV18 with TRBJ1-3; D is perhaps TRBD1 (5 bases). The CDR3 region is CASSPSAGRSGNTIYF. The CDR3 coding sequence is TGTGCCAGCTCACCATCGGCAGGGCGCTCTGGAAACACCATATATTTT.